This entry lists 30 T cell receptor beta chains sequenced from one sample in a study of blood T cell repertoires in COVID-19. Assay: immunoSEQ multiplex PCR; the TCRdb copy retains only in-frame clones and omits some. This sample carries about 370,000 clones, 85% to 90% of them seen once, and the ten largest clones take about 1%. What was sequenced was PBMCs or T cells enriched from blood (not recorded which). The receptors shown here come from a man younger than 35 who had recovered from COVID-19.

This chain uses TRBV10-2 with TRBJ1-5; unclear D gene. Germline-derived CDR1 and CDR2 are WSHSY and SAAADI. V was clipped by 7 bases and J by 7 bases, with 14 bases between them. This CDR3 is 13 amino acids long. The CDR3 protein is CASIEGLGQPQHF. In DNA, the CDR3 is TGCGCCAGCATAGAGGGTTTAGGGCAGCCCCAGCATTTT.

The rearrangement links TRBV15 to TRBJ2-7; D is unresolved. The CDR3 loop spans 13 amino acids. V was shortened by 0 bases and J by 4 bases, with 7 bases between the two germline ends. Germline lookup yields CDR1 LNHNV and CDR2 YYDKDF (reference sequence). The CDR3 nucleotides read TGTGCCACCAGCAGAGATAACGGGTACGAGCAGTACTTC. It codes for CATSRDNGYEQYF.

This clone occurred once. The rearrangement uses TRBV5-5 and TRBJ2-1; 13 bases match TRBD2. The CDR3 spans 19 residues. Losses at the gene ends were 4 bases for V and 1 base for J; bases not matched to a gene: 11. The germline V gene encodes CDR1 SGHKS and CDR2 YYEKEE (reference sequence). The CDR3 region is CASSAGLAGAPGSYNEQFF. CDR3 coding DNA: TGTGCCAGCAGCGCCGGACTAGCGGGGGCCCCGGGATCCTACAATGAGCAGTTCTTC.

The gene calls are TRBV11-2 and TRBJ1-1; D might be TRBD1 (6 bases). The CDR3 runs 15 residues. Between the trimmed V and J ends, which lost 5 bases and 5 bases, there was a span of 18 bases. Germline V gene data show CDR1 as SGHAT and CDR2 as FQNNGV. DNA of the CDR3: TGTGCCAGCAGCCACCTAGTACAGGGTCAAACTGAAGCTTTCTTT. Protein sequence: CASSHLVQGQTEAFF.

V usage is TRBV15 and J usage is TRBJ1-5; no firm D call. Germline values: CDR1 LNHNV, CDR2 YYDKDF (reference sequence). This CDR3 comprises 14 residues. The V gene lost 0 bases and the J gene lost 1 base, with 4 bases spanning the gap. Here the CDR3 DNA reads TGTGCCACCAGCAGAGATATGAGCAATCAGCCCCAGCATTTT. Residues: CATSRDMSNQPQHF.

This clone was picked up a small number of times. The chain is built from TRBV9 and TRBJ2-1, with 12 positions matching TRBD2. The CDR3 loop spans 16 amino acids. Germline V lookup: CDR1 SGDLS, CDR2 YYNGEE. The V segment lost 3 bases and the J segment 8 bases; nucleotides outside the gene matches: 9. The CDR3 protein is CASSGVTSGRIYEQFF. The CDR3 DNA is TGTGCCAGCAGCGGTGTGACTAGCGGGAGAATCTATGAGCAGTTCTTC.

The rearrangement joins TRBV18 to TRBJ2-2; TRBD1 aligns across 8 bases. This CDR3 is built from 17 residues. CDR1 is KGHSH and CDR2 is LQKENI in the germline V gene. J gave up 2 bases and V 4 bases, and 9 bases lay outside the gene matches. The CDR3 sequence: CASSLTTGQANTGELFF. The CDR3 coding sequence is TGTGCCAGCTCACTTACCACGGGACAGGCTAACACCGGGGAGCTGTTTTTT.

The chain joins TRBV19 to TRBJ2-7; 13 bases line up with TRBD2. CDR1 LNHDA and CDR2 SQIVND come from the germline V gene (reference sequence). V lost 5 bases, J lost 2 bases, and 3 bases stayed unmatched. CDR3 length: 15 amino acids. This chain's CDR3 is CASSGGLAGTYEQYF. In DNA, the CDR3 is TGTGCCAGTAGTGGGGGACTAGCGGGAACCTACGAGCAGTACTTC.

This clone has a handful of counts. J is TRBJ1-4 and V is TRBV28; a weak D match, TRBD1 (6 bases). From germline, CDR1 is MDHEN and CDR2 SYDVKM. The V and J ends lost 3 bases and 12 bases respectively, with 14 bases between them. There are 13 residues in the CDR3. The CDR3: CASSLAQGWELFF. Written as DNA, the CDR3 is TGTGCCAGCAGTTTGGCCCAGGGGTGGGAACTGTTTTTT.

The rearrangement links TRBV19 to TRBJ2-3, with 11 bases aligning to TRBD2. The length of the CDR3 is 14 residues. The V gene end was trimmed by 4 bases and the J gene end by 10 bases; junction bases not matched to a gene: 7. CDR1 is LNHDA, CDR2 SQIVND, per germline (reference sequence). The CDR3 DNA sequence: TGTGCCAGTAGTAGTTCAACTAGCGGGAGCTCGCAGTATTTT. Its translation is CASSSSTSGSSQYF. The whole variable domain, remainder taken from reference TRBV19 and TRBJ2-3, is DGGITQSPKYLFRKEGQNVTLSCEQNLNHDAMYWYRQDPGQGLRLIYYSQIVNDFQKGDIAEGYSVSREKKESFPLTVTSAQKNPTAFYLCASSSSTSGSSQYFGPGTRLTVL.

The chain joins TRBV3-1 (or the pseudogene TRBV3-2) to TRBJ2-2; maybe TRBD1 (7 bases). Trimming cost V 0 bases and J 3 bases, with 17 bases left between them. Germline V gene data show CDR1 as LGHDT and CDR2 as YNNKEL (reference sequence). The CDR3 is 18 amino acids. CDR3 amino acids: CASSQDRRDRSYTGELFF. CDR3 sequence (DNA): TGTGCCAGCAGCCAAGATAGGAGGGACAGAAGTTACACCGGGGAGCTGTTTTTT.

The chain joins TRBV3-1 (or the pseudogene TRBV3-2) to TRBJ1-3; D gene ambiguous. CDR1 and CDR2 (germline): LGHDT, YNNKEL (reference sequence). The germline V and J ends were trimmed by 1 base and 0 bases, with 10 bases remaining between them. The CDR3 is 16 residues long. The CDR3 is CASSQGTYVSGNTIYF. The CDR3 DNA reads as TGTGCCAGCAGCCAAGGGACTTACGTCTCTGGAAACACCATATATTTT.

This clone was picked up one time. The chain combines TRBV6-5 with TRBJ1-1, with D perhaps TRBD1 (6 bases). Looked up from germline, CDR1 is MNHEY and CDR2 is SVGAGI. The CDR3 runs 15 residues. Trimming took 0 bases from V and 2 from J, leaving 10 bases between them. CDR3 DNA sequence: TGTGCCAGCAGTTACTCGGGGGCCTTCAACACTGAAGCTTTCTTT. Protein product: CASSYSGAFNTEAFF.

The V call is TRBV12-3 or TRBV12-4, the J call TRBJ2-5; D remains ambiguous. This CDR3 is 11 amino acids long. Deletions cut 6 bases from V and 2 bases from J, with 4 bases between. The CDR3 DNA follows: TGTGCCAGCAGACAACAAGAGACCCAGTACTTC. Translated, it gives CASRQQETQYF.

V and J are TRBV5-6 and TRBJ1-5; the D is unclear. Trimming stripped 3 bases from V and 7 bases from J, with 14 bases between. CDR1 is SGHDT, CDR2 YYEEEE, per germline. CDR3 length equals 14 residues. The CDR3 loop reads CASSSYWVSQPQHF. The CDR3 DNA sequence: TGTGCCAGCAGCTCATATTGGGTTAGCCAGCCCCAGCATTTT.

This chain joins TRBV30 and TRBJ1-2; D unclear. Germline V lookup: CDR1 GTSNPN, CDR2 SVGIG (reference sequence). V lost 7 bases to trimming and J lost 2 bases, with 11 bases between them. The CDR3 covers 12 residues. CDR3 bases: TGTGCCTTAGCGGACGGAAACTATGGCTACACCTTC. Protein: CALADGNYGYTF.

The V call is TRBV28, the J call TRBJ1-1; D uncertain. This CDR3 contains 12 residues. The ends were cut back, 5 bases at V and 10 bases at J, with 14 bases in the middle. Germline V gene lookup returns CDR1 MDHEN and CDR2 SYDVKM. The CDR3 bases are TGTGCCAGCAGTACGACCCTTCCAGGAGCTTTCTTT. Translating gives CASSTTLPGAFF.

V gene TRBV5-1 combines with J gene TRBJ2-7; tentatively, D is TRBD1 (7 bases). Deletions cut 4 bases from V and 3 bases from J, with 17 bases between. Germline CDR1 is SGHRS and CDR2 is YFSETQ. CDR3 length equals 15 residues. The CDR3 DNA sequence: TGCGCCAGCAGCCCCCAGGGGGGTATCGGCTACGAGCAGTACTTC. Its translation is CASSPQGGIGYEQYF.

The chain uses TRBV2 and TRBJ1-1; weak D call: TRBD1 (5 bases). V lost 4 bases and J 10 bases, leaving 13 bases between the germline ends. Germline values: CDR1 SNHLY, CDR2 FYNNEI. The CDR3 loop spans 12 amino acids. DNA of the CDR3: TGTGCCAGCAGTGGTATGCAGGGCGGAGCTTTCTTT. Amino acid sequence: CASSGMQGGAFF. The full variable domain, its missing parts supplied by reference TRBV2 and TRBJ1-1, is EPEVTQTPSHQVTQMGQEVILRCVPISNHLYFYWYRQILGQKVEFLVSFYNNEISEKSEIFDDQFSVERPDGSNFTLKIRSTKLEDSAMYFCASSGMQGGAFFGQGTRLTVV.

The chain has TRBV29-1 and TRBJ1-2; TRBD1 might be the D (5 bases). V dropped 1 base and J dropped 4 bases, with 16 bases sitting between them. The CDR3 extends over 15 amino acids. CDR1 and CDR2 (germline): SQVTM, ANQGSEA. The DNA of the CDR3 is TGCAGCGTTGAAGGGGAGGGGCAGCGAGGCTATGGCTACACCTTC. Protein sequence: CSVEGEGQRGYGYTF.

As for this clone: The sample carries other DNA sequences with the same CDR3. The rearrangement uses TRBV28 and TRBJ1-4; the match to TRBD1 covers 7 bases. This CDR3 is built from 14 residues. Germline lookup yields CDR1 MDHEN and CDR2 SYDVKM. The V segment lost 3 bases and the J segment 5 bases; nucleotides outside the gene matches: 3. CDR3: CASSLRQGNEKLFF. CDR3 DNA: TGTGCCAGCAGTTTGAGACAGGGCAATGAAAAACTGTTTTTT.

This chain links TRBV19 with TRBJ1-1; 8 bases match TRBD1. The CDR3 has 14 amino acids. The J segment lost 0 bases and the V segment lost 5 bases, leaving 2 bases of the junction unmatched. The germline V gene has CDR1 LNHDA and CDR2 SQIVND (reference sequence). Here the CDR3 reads CASSLTGVNTEAFF. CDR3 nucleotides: TGTGCCAGTAGTTTGACAGGGGTGAACACTGAAGCTTTCTTT. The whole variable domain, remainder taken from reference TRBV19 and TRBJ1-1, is DGGITQSPKYLFRKEGQNVTLSCEQNLNHDAMYWYRQDPGQGLRLIYYSQIVNDFQKGDIAEGYSVSREKKESFPLTVTSAQKNPTAFYLCASSLTGVNTEAFFGQGTRLTVV.

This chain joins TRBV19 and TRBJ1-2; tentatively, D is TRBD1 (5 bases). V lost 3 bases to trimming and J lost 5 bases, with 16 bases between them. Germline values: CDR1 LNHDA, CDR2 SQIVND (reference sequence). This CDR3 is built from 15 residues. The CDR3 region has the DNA TGTGCCAGTAGTATGGAGGGCCAGGGCCTGTATGGCTACACCTTC. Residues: CASSMEGQGLYGYTF.

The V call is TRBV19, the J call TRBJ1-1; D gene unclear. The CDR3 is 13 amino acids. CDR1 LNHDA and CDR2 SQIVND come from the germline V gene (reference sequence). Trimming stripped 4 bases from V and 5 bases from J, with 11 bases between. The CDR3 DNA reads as TGTGCCAGTAGTACTCCCGGTTTTACTGAAGCTTTCTTT. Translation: CASSTPGFTEAFF.

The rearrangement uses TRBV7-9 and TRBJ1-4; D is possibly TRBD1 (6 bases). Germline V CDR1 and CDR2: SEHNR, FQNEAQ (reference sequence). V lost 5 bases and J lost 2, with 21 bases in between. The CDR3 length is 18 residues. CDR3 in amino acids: CASSTTRVVGATNEKLFF. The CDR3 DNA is TGTGCCAGCAGCACAACTCGTGTAGTGGGGGCTACTAATGAAAAACTGTTTTTT. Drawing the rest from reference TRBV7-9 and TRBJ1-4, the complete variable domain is DTGVSQNPRHKITKRGQNVTFRCDPISEHNRLYWYRQTLGQGPEFLTYFQNEAQLEKSRLLSDRFSAERPKGSFSTLEIQRTEQGDSAMYLCASSTTRVVGATNEKLFFGSGTQLSVL.

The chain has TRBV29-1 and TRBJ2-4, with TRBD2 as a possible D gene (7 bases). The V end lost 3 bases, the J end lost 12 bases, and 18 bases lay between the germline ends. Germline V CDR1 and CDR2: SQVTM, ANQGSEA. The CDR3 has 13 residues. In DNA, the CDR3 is TGCAGCGTTGATTTGGGGGGGGGCCTTGGTCAGTACTTC. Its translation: CSVDLGGGLGQYF.

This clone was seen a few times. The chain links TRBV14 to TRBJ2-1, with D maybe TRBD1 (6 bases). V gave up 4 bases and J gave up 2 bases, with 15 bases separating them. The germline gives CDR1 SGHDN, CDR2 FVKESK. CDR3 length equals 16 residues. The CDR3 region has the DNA TGTGCCAGCAGCCCGACTACAGGGTTCACCTACAATGAGCAGTTCTTC. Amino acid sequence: CASSPTTGFTYNEQFF. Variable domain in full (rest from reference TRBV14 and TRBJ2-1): EAGVTQFPSHSVIEKGQTVTLRCDPISGHDNLYWYRRVMGKEIKFLLHFVKESKQDESGMPNNRFLAERTGGTYSTLKVQPAELEDSGVYFCASSPTTGFTYNEQFFGPGTRLTVL.

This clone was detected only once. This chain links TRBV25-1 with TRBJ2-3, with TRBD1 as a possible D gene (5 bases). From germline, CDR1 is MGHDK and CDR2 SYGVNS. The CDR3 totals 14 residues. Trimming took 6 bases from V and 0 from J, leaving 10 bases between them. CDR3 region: CASRDTSSTDTQYF. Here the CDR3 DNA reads TGTGCCAGCAGGGACACCTCAAGCACAGATACGCAGTATTTT.

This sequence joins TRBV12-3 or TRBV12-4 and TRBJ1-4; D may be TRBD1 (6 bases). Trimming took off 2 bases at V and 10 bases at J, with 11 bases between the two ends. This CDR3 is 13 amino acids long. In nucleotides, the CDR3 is TGTGCCAGCAGTTTACAACAGGGCGGAAAACTGTTTTTT. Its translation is CASSLQQGGKLFF.

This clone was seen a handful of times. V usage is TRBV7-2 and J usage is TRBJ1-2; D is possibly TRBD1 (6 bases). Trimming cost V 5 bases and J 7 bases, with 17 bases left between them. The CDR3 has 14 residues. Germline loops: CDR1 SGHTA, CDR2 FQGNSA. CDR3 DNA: TGTGCCAGCAGCGGGCGGGGGGCTCAACGTGGCTACACCTTC. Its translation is CASSGRGAQRGYTF.